What follows are 3 T cell receptor beta chains derived from one specimen sequenced in a study of T-cell memory formation after mild COVID-19 (dated by TCRdb to about 2021). Library preparation employed 5' RACE. Sequencing was performed on an Illumina NovaSeq 6000. TCRdb took the public reads, trimmed them with fastp at Q25, ran MiXCR for clone calling and kept in-frame beta chains. Each CDR3 protein appears once, grouped with its most common genes and DNA. This sample lists fewer than 350,000 distinct CDR3 sequences; 7% to 10% were detected once. Clones ranked in the top ten supply 20% to 25% of the sample. Material: PBMCs or a T cell subset sorted from them (not recorded which). These receptors were obtained from a young man who had mild COVID-19 (a few samples of this study predate the infection). The sample titles of this study are shuffled in the database, so cell type and time point are left out; the donor was told from shared clones.

This rearrangement joins TRBV7-6 to TRBJ2-5, with 9 positions matching TRBD1. This CDR3 is built from 17 residues. Germline-derived CDR1 and CDR2 are SGHVS and FNYEAQ. Trimming at V came to 1 base and at J to 5 bases, leaving 11 bases not matched to a gene. This CDR3 reads CASSLEWGQGDGETQYF. The CDR3 region has the DNA TGTGCCAGCAGCTTAGAGTGGGGACAGGGCGACGGGGAGACCCAGTACTTC.

The chain uses TRBV24-1 and TRBJ2-1; 10 bases map to TRBD2. The CDR3 runs 16 residues. The germline V gene encodes CDR1 KGHDR and CDR2 SFDVKD. V was pared by 2 bases and J by 10 bases, with 10 bases of the junction left unmatched. CDR3: CATSDSERGGLEEQFF. The CDR3, as DNA: TGTGCCACCAGTGATTCCGAGCGGGGGGGCCTCGAAGAGCAGTTCTTC.

This clonotype was detected many times. In nucleotides, the CDR3 is TGTGCCAGCAGCTTAGAGTTTCGGCGGGTTCGCGAGACCCAGTACTTC. Translated: CASSLEFRRVRETQYF. This rearrangement joins TRBV11-2 to TRBJ2-5, with D possibly TRBD2 on 5 matching bases. This CDR3 contains 16 residues. CDR1 and CDR2 (germline): SGHAT, FQNNGV. Trimming stripped 0 bases from V and 5 bases from J, with 16 bases between.